The next 31 T cell receptor beta chains were all read from a single sample in a study of blood T cell repertoires in COVID-19. Using immunoSEQ multiplex PCR, the repertoire was profiled, and TCRdb retains in-frame clones only, with some absent. The sample has around 64,000 clones, 65% to 80% seen once. The sequencing input was peripheral blood. These TCRs come from a man in his sixties with acute or convalescent COVID-19.

V gene TRBV6-2 or TRBV6-3 combines with J gene TRBJ2-7, with 8 bases identical to TRBD2. From germline, CDR1 is MNHEY and CDR2 SVGEGT. The CDR3 consists of 14 residues. With V trimmed by 5 bases and J by 5 bases, 8 bases remained unmatched. The CDR3 DNA reads TGTGCCAGCAGTAAAGCGGGAGCAATTAACGAGCAGTACTTC. Translation: CASSKAGAINEQYF.

This sequence joins TRBV28 and TRBJ2-2, with 10 bases aligning to TRBD2. This CDR3 comprises 16 residues. J was trimmed by 0 bases and V by 6 bases; bases with no gene match: 4. Germline CDR1 and CDR2: MDHEN and SYDVKM. The CDR3 DNA is TGTGCCAGCAGATTACTAGCGGGATCGAACACCGGGGAGCTGTTTTTT. Amino acids: CASRLLAGSNTGELFF.

This chain links TRBV29-1 with TRBJ2-3; tentatively, D is TRBD2 (5 bases). V dropped 4 bases and J dropped 0 bases, with 14 bases sitting between them. CDR1 is SQVTM and CDR2 is ANQGSEA in the germline V gene. This CDR3 comprises 15 residues. CDR3 sequence (DNA): TGCAGCGTTGCAGCGGCAGAGGGTAGCACAGATACGCAGTATTTT. Its protein is CSVAAAEGSTDTQYF.

The chain employs TRBV28 and TRBJ2-5, with 7 bases lining up with TRBD1. Germline V CDR1 and CDR2: MDHEN, SYDVKM. CDR3 length equals 14 residues. The junction had 6 bases not matched to a gene; V was cut back by 4 bases and J by 4 bases. Here the CDR3 DNA reads TGTGCCAGCAGTTCCCTAGGGGGCAGAGAGACCCAGTACTTC. Translated: CASSSLGGRETQYF.

This clone was recorded a few times. The chain carries TRBV28 and TRBJ1-2; TRBD1 is a possible D gene (5 bases). The CDR3 length is 15 residues. CDR1 and CDR2 from the germline V gene are MDHEN and SYDVKM. Trimming cost V 6 bases and J 5 bases, with 19 bases left between them. CDR3 sequence: CASRPRTQGSYGYTF. The CDR3 coding sequence is TGTGCCAGCAGACCAAGGACCCAGGGCTCTTATGGCTACACCTTC.

The chain couples TRBV19 to TRBJ1-1; tentatively, D is TRBD1 (6 bases). CDR1 and CDR2 from the germline V gene are LNHDA and SQIVND (reference sequence). The CDR3 totals 14 residues. The V gene lost 10 bases and the J gene lost 5 bases, with 20 bases spanning the gap. The CDR3 DNA is TGTGCCACCGTCTTACAGGGCCTGGGTACTGAAGCTTTCTTT. It encodes CATVLQGLGTEAFF.

The rearrangement joins TRBV4-1 to TRBJ1-5, with 9 bases aligning to TRBD1. Germline assignment: CDR1 MGHRA and CDR2 YSYEKL. V lost 4 bases, J lost 0 bases, and 4 bases stayed unmatched. The CDR3 runs to 16 residues. The CDR3 nucleotides read TGCGCCAGCAGCCTCGGACAGGGGTATAGCAATCAGCCCCAGCATTTT. Translation: CASSLGQGYSNQPQHF.

This clone was found a few times. The chain uses TRBV7-3 and TRBJ2-2; the match to TRBD1 covers 7 bases. Germline values: CDR1 SGHTA, CDR2 FQGTGA. With 0 bases clipped from V and 4 bases from J, the junction kept 5 bases outside the gene matches. The CDR3 runs to 16 residues. CDR3 nucleotides: TGTGCCAGCAGCTTAACGCCGGGGACAGTCACCGGGGAGCTGTTTTTT. Its protein product is CASSLTPGTVTGELFF.

The V and J genes are TRBV5-1 and TRBJ2-7, with 9 bases that match TRBD1. Germline V lookup: CDR1 SGHRS, CDR2 YFSETQ. V shed 2 bases, J shed 4 bases, and the junction held 4 bases outside the gene matches. The length of the CDR3 is 14 residues. The CDR3: CASSFRQGGYEQYF. CDR3 DNA: TGCGCCAGCAGCTTTCGACAGGGGGGGTACGAGCAGTACTTC.

V is TRBV11-2 and J is TRBJ1-2; D may be TRBD1 (5 bases). The germline CDR1 and CDR2 sequences are SGHAT and FQNNGV. The ends were cut back, 5 bases at V and 0 bases at J, with 16 bases in the middle. This CDR3 comprises 16 residues. The CDR3 spells CASSTITSTANYGYTF. CDR3 DNA: TGTGCCAGCAGCACCATCACCTCGACAGCTAACTATGGCTACACCTTC.

V and J are TRBV4-2 and TRBJ2-5, with 8 bases identical to TRBD2. In germline, CDR1 is LGHNA, CDR2 YNFKEQ. The CDR3 runs 20 residues. V dropped 1 base and J dropped 2; count of bases not matched to a gene: 18. Here the CDR3 DNA reads TGTGCCAGCAGCCAAGTCATGGGAAGCGGGAGCGCCAGTAAACAAGAGACCCAGTACTTC. Amino acids: CASSQVMGSGSASKQETQYF.

This rearrangement joins TRBV6-6 to TRBJ2-1; D call uncertain. The V gene's germline CDR1 is MNHNY and CDR2 SVGAGI (reference sequence). The ends were cut back, 7 bases at V and 5 bases at J, with 12 bases in the middle. CDR3 length: 13 amino acids. The CDR3: CASTSLENNEQFF. The CDR3 coding sequence is TGTGCCAGCACCTCATTGGAGAACAATGAGCAGTTCTTC.

The chain employs TRBV7-2 and TRBJ1-6; D remains unclear. Germline CDR1 SGHTA, CDR2 FQGNSA. There are 14 residues in the CDR3. Deletions cut 1 base from V and 8 bases from J, with 9 bases between. The CDR3 here is CASSLVGSDSPLHF. DNA of the CDR3: TGTGCCAGCAGCTTAGTAGGGAGTGATTCACCCCTCCACTTT.

The chain joins TRBV6-5 to TRBJ2-5; weak D call: TRBD2 (5 bases). The ends were cut back, 5 bases at V and 5 bases at J, with 12 bases in the middle. The CDR3 sequence is 13 residues long. CDR1 MNHEY and CDR2 SVGAGI come from the germline V gene. DNA of the CDR3: TGTGCCAGCAGTCCCGGGGTGCGGGAGACCCAGTACTTC. Its protein product is CASSPGVRETQYF.

The chain joins TRBV28 to TRBJ1-5; the D is unclear. CDR1 is MDHEN, CDR2 SYDVKM, per germline. CDR3 size: 12 residues. V was trimmed by 4 bases and J by 5 bases, leaving 6 bases between them. The CDR3 spells CASSYTDQPQHF. In DNA, the CDR3 is TGTGCCAGCAGTTACACAGATCAGCCCCAGCATTTT.

V and J are TRBV4-1 and TRBJ2-5; 13 positions agree with TRBD2. This CDR3 spans 17 amino acids. Germline V gene data show CDR1 as MGHRA and CDR2 as YSYEKL. V shed 3 bases and J 5 bases; nucleotides not matched to a gene: 9. The CDR3 is CASSQGTSGISAETQYF. CDR3 nucleotide sequence: TGCGCCAGCAGCCAGGGGACTAGCGGGATATCAGCCGAGACCCAGTACTTC.

The chain couples TRBV3-1 (or the pseudogene TRBV3-2) to TRBJ2-7; a weak D match, TRBD1 (6 bases). V was cut by 1 base and J by 6 bases, with 10 bases left in between. Germline V gives CDR1 LGHDT, CDR2 YNNKEL (reference sequence). The CDR3 runs 13 residues. CDR3 in DNA: TGTGCCAGCAGCCAAGTGGGGGCCAGCGAGCAGTACTTC. Amino acids: CASSQVGASEQYF.

The chain couples TRBV6-5 to TRBJ2-7; TRBD2 agrees at 7 bases. This CDR3 has 16 residues. Germline V gene lookup returns CDR1 MNHEY and CDR2 SVGAGI. V was pared by 0 bases and J by 6 bases, with 11 bases of the junction left unmatched. The CDR3 region has the DNA TGTGCCAGCAGTTACTCGGGGGGGAGCACAGGCTCCGAGCAGTACTTC. As protein: CASSYSGGSTGSEQYF.

Comment on this clone: Its ends do not fully match the called genes, so a read error is possible. J is TRBJ2-5 and V is TRBV7-7; 13 bases are shared with TRBD2. CDR1 is SSHAT, CDR2 FNYEAQ, per germline (reference sequence). The CDR3 length is 15 residues. In nucleotides, the CDR3 is TGTGCTAGCAGGTCGGGACTAGCGGGAAGCGAGACCCAGTACTTC. As protein: CASRSGLAGSETQYF.

CDR3: CASSIAEADLPYEQYF. The CDR3 coding sequence is TGTGCCAGTAGTATAGCCGAAGCGGACCTACCCTACGAGCAGTACTTC. The rearrangement links TRBV19 to TRBJ2-7, with a possible D match to TRBD2 (5 bases). V was trimmed by 1 base and J by 2 bases, leaving 15 bases between them. Germline V gene sequence: CDR1 LNHDA, CDR2 SQIVND (reference sequence). The CDR3 consists of 16 residues.

The chain carries TRBV19 and TRBJ1-5; no definite D call. Germline CDR1 and CDR2: LNHDA and SQIVND (reference sequence). Deletions cut 8 bases from V and 3 bases from J, with 11 bases between. This CDR3 spans 13 amino acids. Written as DNA, the CDR3 is TGTGCCAGTGAGAGGGCAGTCAATCAGCCCCAGCATTTT. Protein sequence: CASERAVNQPQHF.

The chain joins TRBV18 to TRBJ1-5, with D possibly TRBD1 on 5 matching bases. The CDR3 runs 13 residues. CDR1 is KGHSH and CDR2 is LQKENI in the germline V gene. Trimming stripped 3 bases from V and 4 bases from J, with 7 bases between. For the CDR3, the DNA is TGTGCCAGCTCACCGGCAGGGAATCAGCCCCAGCATTTT. This translates into CASSPAGNQPQHF.

The rearrangement joins TRBV9 to TRBJ1-2, with 12 bases lining up with TRBD1. The V segment lost 4 bases and the J segment 7 bases; nucleotides outside the gene matches: 5. The length of the CDR3 is 14 residues. Germline-derived CDR1 and CDR2 are SGDLS and YYNGEE. CDR3 DNA sequence: TGTGCCAGCAGCATGGGACAGGGGGCTGTTGGCTACACCTTC. It is translated as CASSMGQGAVGYTF.

The chain links TRBV6-5 to TRBJ1-2; D is unclear. Germline assignment: CDR1 MNHEY and CDR2 SVGAGI. This CDR3 is built from 13 residues. With 0 bases removed from V and 7 bases from J, the gap between germline ends came to 9 bases. The CDR3 here is CASSYSRVLGYTF. The CDR3 DNA sequence: TGTGCCAGCAGTTACTCACGGGTTCTTGGCTACACCTTC.

The chain is built from TRBV4-3 and TRBJ2-7; TRBD1 aligns across 8 bases. The CDR3 totals 14 residues. The germline CDR1 and CDR2 sequences are LGHNA and YSLEER. Trimming at V came to 3 bases and at J to 6 bases, leaving 7 bases not matched to a gene. The CDR3 coding sequence is TGCGCCAGCAGCCAGGACAGGGATCGGGGCGAGCAGTACTTC. Translation gives CASSQDRDRGEQYF.

This chain's CDR3 is CASSQDDTIGTGGIGELFF. The CDR3 DNA sequence: TGTGCCAGCAGCCAAGATGATACTATAGGGACAGGGGGAATCGGGGAGCTGTTTTTT. The V gene is TRBV4-2, the J gene TRBJ2-2, with 11 positions matching TRBD1. The V and J ends lost 0 bases and 7 bases, in that order; junction bases with no gene match: 13. The CDR3 spans 19 residues. Germline-derived CDR1 and CDR2 are LGHNA and YNFKEQ.

The sample holds a few counts of this clone. V is TRBV5-4 and J is TRBJ2-3; 8 bases align to TRBD2. Losses at the gene ends were 3 bases for V and 4 bases for J; bases not matched to a gene: 7. This CDR3 is built from 15 residues. Per the germline V gene, CDR1 is SGHNT and CDR2 is YYREEE (reference sequence). The CDR3 DNA reads as TGTGCCAGCAGCTACGGGACTAGGGCCGCAGATACGCAGTATTTT. The encoded protein is CASSYGTRAADTQYF. The full variable domain, with the rest looked up from reference TRBV5-4 and TRBJ2-3, is ETGVTQSPTHLIKTRGQQVTLRCSSQSGHNTVSWYQQALGQGPQFIFQYYREEENGRGNFPPRFSGLQFPNYSSELNVNALELDDSALYLCASSYGTRAADTQYFGPGTRLTVL.

V gene TRBV2 combines with J gene TRBJ2-5; 7 nucleotides match TRBD1. This CDR3 contains 13 residues. V was clipped by 6 bases and J by 7 bases; unmatched bases: 8. Germline CDR1 and CDR2: SNHLY and FYNNEI. The CDR3 spells CASSGTAGGTQYF. CDR3 nucleotides: TGTGCCAGCAGCGGGACAGCCGGAGGGACCCAGTACTTC. The whole variable domain, filled in from reference TRBV2 and TRBJ2-5, reads EPEVTQTPSHQVTQMGQEVILRCVPISNHLYFYWYRQILGQKVEFLVSFYNNEISEKSEIFDDQFSVERPDGSNFTLKIRSTKLEDSAMYFCASSGTAGGTQYFGPGTRLLVL.

This sequence joins TRBV28 and TRBJ1-6, with a tentative D call TRBD1 (5 bases). The germline V gene encodes CDR1 MDHEN and CDR2 SYDVKM. The CDR3 extends over 14 amino acids. V was trimmed by 0 bases and J by 7 bases, leaving 7 bases between them. The CDR3 loop is CASSLWQGNSPLHF. The CDR3 DNA reads TGTGCCAGCAGTTTATGGCAGGGAAATTCACCCCTCCACTTT.

The J gene is TRBJ2-4, the V gene TRBV15; D unresolved. V gave up 0 bases and J gave up 9 bases, with 6 bases separating them. This CDR3 has 12 amino acids. Germline CDR1 LNHNV, CDR2 YYDKDF (reference sequence). DNA of the CDR3: TGTGCCACCAGCAGAGATCTAGTCATTCAGTACTTC. It specifies CATSRDLVIQYF.

This clone has a handful of counts. This rearrangement joins TRBV7-8 to TRBJ2-7, with D possibly being TRBD1 (6 bases). Between the trimmed V and J ends, which lost 3 bases and 9 bases, there was a span of 15 bases. This CDR3 comprises 13 residues. The V gene's germline CDR1 is SGHVS and CDR2 FQNEAQ. The CDR3, as DNA: TGTGCCAGCAGCTTGGGGTCGACAGGTCCGCAGTACTTC. The encoded protein is CASSLGSTGPQYF.